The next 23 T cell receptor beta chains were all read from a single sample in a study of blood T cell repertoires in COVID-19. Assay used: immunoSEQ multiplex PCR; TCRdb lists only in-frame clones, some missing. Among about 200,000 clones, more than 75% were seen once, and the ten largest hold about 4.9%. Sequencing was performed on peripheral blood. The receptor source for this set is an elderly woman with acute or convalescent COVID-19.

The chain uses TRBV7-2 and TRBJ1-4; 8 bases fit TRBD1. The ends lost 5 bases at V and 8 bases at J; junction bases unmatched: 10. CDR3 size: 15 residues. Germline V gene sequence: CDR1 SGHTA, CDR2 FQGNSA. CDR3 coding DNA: TGTGCCAGCAGCAGAGGAGGGACAGGTAGAGAAAAACTGTTTTTT. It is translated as CASSRGGTGREKLFF.

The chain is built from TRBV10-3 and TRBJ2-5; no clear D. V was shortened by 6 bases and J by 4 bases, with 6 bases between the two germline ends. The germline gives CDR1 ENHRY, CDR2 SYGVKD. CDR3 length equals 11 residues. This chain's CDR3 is CAISRGETQYF. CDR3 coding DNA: TGTGCCATCAGCCGAGGAGAGACCCAGTACTTC.

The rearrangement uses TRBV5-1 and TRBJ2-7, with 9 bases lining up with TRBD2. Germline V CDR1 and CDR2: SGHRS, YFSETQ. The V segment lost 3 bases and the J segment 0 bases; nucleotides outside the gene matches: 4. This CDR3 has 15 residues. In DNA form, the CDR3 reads TGCGCCAGCAGCTCGGGAGCGGGGGGCTCCTACGAGCAGTACTTC. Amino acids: CASSSGAGGSYEQYF.

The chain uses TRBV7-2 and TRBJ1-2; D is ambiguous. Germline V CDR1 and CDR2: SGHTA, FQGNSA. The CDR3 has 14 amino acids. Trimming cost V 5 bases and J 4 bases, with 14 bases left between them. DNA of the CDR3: TGTGCCAGCAGCCCCTATGAGGCCATCTATGGCTACACCTTC. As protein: CASSPYEAIYGYTF.

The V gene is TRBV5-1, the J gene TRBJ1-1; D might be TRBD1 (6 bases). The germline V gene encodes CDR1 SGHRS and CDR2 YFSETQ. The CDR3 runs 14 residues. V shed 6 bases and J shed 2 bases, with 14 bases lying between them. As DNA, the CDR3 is TGCGCCAGCACGCCACAGGGATCAAACACTGAAGCTTTCTTT. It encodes CASTPQGSNTEAFF.

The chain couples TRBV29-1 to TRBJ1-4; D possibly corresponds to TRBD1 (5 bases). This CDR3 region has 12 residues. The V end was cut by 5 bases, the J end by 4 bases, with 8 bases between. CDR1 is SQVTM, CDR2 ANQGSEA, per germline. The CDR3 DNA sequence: TGCAGCGTTAAACAGGATAATGAAAAACTGTTTTTT. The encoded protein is CSVKQDNEKLFF. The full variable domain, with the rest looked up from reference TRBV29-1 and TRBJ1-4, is SAVISQKPSRDICQRGTSLTIQCQVDSQVTMMFWYRQQPGQSLTLIATANQGSEATYESGFVIDKFPISRPNLTFSTLTVSNMSPEDSSIYLCSVKQDNEKLFFGSGTQLSVL.

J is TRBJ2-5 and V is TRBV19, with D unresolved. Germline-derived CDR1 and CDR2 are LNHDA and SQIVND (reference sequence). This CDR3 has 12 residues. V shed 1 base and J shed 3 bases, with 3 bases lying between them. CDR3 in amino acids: CASSIAEETQYF. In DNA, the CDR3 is TGTGCCAGTAGTATAGCCGAAGAGACCCAGTACTTC. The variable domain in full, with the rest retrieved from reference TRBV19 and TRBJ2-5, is DGGITQSPKYLFRKEGQNVTLSCEQNLNHDAMYWYRQDPGQGLRLIYYSQIVNDFQKGDIAEGYSVSREKKESFPLTVTSAQKNPTAFYLCASSIAEETQYFGPGTRLLVL.

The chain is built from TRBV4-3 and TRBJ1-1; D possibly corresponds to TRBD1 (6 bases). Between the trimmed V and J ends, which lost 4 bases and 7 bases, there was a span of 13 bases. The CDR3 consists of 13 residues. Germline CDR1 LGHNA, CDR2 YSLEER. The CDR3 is CASSRQAGDEAFF. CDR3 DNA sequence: TGCGCCAGCAGCCGACAGGCTGGGGATGAAGCTTTCTTT.

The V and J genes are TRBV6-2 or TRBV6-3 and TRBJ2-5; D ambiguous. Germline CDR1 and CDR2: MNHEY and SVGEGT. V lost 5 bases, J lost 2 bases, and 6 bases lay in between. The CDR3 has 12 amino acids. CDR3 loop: CASSGQQETQYF. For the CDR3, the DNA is TGTGCCAGCAGTGGGCAGCAAGAGACCCAGTACTTC.

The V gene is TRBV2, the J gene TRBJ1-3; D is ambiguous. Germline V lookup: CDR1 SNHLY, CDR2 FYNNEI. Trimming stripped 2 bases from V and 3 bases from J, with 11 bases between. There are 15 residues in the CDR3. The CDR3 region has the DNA TGTGCCAGCAGTGAATCGGGGATTCTTGGAAACACCATATATTTT. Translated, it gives CASSESGILGNTIYF.

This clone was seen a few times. Written as DNA, the CDR3 is TGTGCCAGCAGTGAAATGGGGGCCAGGGGTCGCGAACAGCCCCAGCATTTT. This codes for CASSEMGARGREQPQHF. The chain has TRBV2 and TRBJ1-5; a possible D gene is TRBD1 (6 bases). CDR3 length: 17 residues. Germline CDR1 is SNHLY and CDR2 is FYNNEI. V was shortened by 2 bases and J by 7 bases, with 21 bases between the two germline ends.

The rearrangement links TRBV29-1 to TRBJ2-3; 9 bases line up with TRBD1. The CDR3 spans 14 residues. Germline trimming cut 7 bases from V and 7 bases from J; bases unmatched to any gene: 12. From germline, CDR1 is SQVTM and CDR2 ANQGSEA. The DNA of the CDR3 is TGCAGCGGGACTTCAGGGACAGGGTTGTATACGCAGTATTTT. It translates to CSGTSGTGLYTQYF.

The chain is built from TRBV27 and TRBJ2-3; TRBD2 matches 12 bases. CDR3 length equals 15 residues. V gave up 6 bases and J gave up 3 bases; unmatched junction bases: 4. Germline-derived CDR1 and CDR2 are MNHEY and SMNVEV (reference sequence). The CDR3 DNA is TGTGCCAGCAGACTAGCGGGAGGCCCAACAGATACGCAGTATTTT. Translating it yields CASRLAGGPTDTQYF.

In DNA, the CDR3 is TGTGCCAGCAGCTTAGCGTCCGTTGGACTAGCGGGTCCTGAGCAGTTCTTC. It codes for CASSLASVGLAGPEQFF. This chain uses TRBV7-6 with TRBJ2-1; 11 bases line up with TRBD2. The germline gives CDR1 SGHVS, CDR2 FNYEAQ. This CDR3 is built from 17 residues. V lost 0 bases and J lost 9; bases outside the gene matches: 10.

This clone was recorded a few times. CDR3 loop: CASSLPSGSPGANVLTF. In DNA, the CDR3 is TGTGCCAGCAGTTTACCTAGCGGGAGTCCCGGGGCCAACGTCCTGACTTTC. The chain links TRBV28 to TRBJ2-6, with TRBD2 matching over 10 bases. With 2 bases clipped from V and 4 bases from J, the junction kept 5 bases outside the gene matches. In germline, CDR1 is MDHEN, CDR2 SYDVKM. This CDR3 has 17 residues.

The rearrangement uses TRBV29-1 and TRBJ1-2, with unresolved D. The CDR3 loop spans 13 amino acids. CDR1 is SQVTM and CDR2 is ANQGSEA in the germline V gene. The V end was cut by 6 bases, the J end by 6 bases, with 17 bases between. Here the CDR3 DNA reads TGCAGCGTATCCAGGACTGATACCAATGGCTACACCTTC. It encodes CSVSRTDTNGYTF.

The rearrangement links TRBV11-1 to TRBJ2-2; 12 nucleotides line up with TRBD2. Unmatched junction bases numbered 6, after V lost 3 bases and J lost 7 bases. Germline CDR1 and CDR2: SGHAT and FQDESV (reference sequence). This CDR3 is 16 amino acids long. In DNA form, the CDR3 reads TGTGCCAGCAGCTTCGGACTAGCGGGGCAGGGCGGGGAGCTGTTTTTT. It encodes CASSFGLAGQGGELFF.

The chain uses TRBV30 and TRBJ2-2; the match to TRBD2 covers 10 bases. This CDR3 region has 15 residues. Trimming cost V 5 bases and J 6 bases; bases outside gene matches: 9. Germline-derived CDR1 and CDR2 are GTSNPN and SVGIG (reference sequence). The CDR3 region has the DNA TGTGCCTGGTCGAAGGGAGCGGGAGGGGCCGGGGAGCTGTTTTTT. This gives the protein CAWSKGAGGAGELFF.

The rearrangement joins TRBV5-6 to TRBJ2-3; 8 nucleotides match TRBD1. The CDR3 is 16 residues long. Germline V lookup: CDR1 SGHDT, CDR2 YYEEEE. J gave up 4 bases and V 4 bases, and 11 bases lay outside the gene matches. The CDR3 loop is CASSPIGQGSADTQYF. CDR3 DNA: TGTGCCAGCAGCCCCATCGGACAGGGAAGTGCAGATACGCAGTATTTT.

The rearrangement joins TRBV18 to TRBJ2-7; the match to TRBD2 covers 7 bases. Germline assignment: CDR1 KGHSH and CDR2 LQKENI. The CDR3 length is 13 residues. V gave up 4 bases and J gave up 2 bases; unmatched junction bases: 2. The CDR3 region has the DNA TGTGCCAGCTCACGACTAGCCACCTACGAGCAGTACTTC. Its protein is CASSRLATYEQYF.

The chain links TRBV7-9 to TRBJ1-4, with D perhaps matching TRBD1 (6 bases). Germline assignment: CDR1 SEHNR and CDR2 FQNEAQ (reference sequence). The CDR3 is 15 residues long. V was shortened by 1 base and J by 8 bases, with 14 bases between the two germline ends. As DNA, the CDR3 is TGTGCCAGCAGCTTAGGACAGGAATCCGAAGAAAAACTGTTTTTT. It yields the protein CASSLGQESEEKLFF.

CDR3 residues: CATSRAEEKLFF. The CDR3 DNA follows: TGTGCCACCAGCAGGGCGGAAGAAAAACTGTTTTTT. The chain joins TRBV15 to TRBJ1-4; D gene unclear. The CDR3 has 12 residues. Trimming cost V 3 bases and J 8 bases, with 7 bases left between them. Germline loops: CDR1 LNHNV, CDR2 YYDKDF (reference sequence).

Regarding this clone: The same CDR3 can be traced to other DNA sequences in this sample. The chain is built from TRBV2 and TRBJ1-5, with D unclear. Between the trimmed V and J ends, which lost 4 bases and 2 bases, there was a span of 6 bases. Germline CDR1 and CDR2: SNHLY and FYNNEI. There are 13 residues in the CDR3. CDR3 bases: TGTGCCAGCAGTGTGGGCCGCAATCAGCCCCAGCATTTT. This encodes CASSVGRNQPQHF.